The 8 T cell receptor beta chains reported below all come from one sample, sequenced in a study of blood T cell repertoires in COVID-19. Repertoires were generated with immunoSEQ multiplex PCR, while TCRdb's copy carries only in-frame clones and drops some. The top ten hold over 0.9% of the sample, which has approximately 360,000 clones, around 87% seen once. The sample taken for sequencing was PBMCs or T cells enriched from blood (not recorded which). All receptors come from a woman between 25 and 40 years old with acute COVID-19.

This clone has just a few counts. The chain employs TRBV13 and TRBJ1-4; TRBD1 might be the D (5 bases). Germline V lookup: CDR1 PRHDT, CDR2 FYEKMQ (reference sequence). The CDR3 totals 13 residues. Trimming pared 4 bases from V and 4 bases from J, leaving 7 bases between. CDR3 in amino acids: CASSSGGNEKLFF. CDR3 bases: TGTGCCAGCAGCTCCGGGGGTAATGAAAAACTGTTTTTT.

The chain has TRBV29-1 and TRBJ1-1; no definite D call. The CDR3 is 13 amino acids. The V end was cut by 7 bases, the J end by 0 bases, with 12 bases between. From germline, CDR1 is SQVTM and CDR2 ANQGSEA. The CDR3 sequence is CSAKQNLNTEAFF. CDR3 nucleotide sequence: TGCAGCGCGAAACAGAATTTGAACACTGAAGCTTTCTTT.

CDR3 nucleotide sequence: TGTGCCAGCAGTGCTCGACAGGCGGGGGAAAACACCATATATTTT. This gives the protein CASSARQAGENTIYF. The gene calls are TRBV27 and TRBJ1-3; possible D gene TRBD1, 6 bases. Germline V lookup: CDR1 MNHEY, CDR2 SMNVEV (reference sequence). Between the trimmed V and J ends, which lost 5 bases and 6 bases, there was a span of 17 bases. This CDR3 is built from 15 residues.

V gene TRBV7-3 combines with J gene TRBJ2-1, with TRBD2 matching 7 bases. The CDR3 spans 17 residues. Germline lookup yields CDR1 SGHTA and CDR2 FQGTGA. V lost 5 bases to trimming and J lost 1 base; unmatched junction nucleotides: 11. The CDR3 DNA is TGTGCCAGCAGCCCCAGAGCGGGGCAAAGGTCCTACAATGAGCAGTTCTTC. Amino acids: CASSPRAGQRSYNEQFF.

This chain joins TRBV24-1 and TRBJ1-2, with 9 bases aligning to TRBD1. V shed 4 bases and J 3 bases; nucleotides not matched to a gene: 11. CDR1 and CDR2 from the germline V gene are KGHDR and SFDVKD. The CDR3 loop spans 17 amino acids. DNA of the CDR3: TGTGCCACCAGTGAAACCTCTTCGGGACAGGGAGACTATGGCTACACCTTC. It translates to CATSETSSGQGDYGYTF.

With respect to this clone: The sample contains more than one DNA sequence encoding this CDR3. V and J are TRBV29-1 and TRBJ1-2; D is uncertain. Germline loops: CDR1 SQVTM, CDR2 ANQGSEA. This CDR3 region has 13 residues. V shed 2 bases and J shed 5 bases, with 12 bases lying between them. CDR3 loop: CSVERGPGYGYTF. The CDR3 DNA sequence: TGCAGCGTTGAAAGAGGGCCGGGGTATGGCTACACCTTC.

The rearrangement joins TRBV3-1 (or the pseudogene TRBV3-2) to TRBJ2-1, with D possibly being TRBD2 (5 bases). V was pared by 2 bases and J by 10 bases, with 12 bases between. The germline CDR1 and CDR2 sequences are LGHDT and YNNKEL (reference sequence). The CDR3 is made up of 13 amino acids. Here the CDR3 reads CASSQSFREEQFF. The DNA of the CDR3 is TGTGCCAGCAGCCAAAGCTTTCGGGAAGAGCAGTTCTTC.

The gene calls are TRBV6-5 and TRBJ1-1; D remains unclear. Between the trimmed V and J ends, which lost 8 bases and 5 bases, there was a span of 18 bases. CDR3 size: 14 residues. CDR1 is MNHEY and CDR2 is SVGAGI in the germline V gene. As DNA, the CDR3 is TGTGCCAGCGTAGCGACCCGGGGAGGTACTGAAGCTTTCTTT. Translation: CASVATRGGTEAFF.